This T cell receptor (beta chain) was sequenced during a study of blood T cell repertoires in COVID-19. Study overall: From T cells, B-cell-depleted T cells, or PBMCs came the material, which was cDNA or gDNA.

The table came from immunoSEQ multiplex PCR; TCRdb's copy has only in-frame clones and leaves some out. The profile shows tens of thousands of clones, roughly 90% of them singletons. The CDR3 sequence is 15 residues long. Germline CDR1 is SGDLS and CDR2 is YYNGEE. The ends were cut back, 4 bases at V and 5 bases at J, with 15 bases in the middle. The sample was peripheral blood. The TCR was taken from a man aged 25 to 40 with acute or convalescent COVID-19. This chain links TRBV9 with TRBJ2-2; D is possibly TRBD1 (7 bases). The CDR3 sequence is CASSTQGTLTGELFF. CDR3 bases: TGTGCCAGCAGCACACAGGGGACTTTAACCGGGGAGCTGTTTTTT.